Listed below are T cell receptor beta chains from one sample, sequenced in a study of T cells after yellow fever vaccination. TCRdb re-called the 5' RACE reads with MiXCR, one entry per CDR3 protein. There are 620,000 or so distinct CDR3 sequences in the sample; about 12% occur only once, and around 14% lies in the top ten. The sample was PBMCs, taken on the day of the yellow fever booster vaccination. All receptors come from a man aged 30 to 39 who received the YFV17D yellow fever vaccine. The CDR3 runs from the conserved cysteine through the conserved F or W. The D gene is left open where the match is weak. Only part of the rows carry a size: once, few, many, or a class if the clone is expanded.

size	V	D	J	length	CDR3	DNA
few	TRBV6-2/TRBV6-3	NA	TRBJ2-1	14	CASSYPGLRYEQFF	TGTGCCAGCAGTTACCCGGGACTTCGCTATGAGCAGTTCTTC
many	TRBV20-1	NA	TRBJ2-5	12	CSAMSSRETQYF	TGCAGTGCTATGTCTAGTAGAGAGACCCAGTACTTC
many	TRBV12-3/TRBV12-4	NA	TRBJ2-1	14	CASSFRPGQSEQFF	TGTGCCAGCAGTTTCCGGCCGGGACAAAGTGAGCAGTTCTTC
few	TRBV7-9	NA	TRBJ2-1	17	CASSRSAGLFISDEQFF	TGTGCCAGCAGCCGGAGCGCGGGACTGTTCATTTCCGATGAGCAGTTCTTC
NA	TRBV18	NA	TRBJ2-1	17	CASSSTGGELTYNEQLF	TGTGCCAGCTCATCTACCGGAGGCGAGCTTACCTACAATGAGCAGCTCTTC
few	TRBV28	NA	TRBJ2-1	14	CASSRWTSANEQFF	TGTGCCAGCAGCCGGTGGACATCGGCCAATGAGCAGTTCTTC
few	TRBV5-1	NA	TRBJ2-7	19	CASSPRQGVGSGTTYEQYF	TGCGCCAGCAGCCCAAGACAGGGGGTCGGTAGCGGGACTACCTACGAGCAGTACTTC
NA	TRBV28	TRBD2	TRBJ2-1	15	CASSALGGGYNEQFF	TGTGCCAGCAGTGCTCTCGGCGGGGGCTACAATGAGCAGTTCTTC
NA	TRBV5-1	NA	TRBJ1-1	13	CASGVRGNTEAFF	TGCGCCAGCGGGGTCCGGGGGAACACTGAAGCTTTCTTT
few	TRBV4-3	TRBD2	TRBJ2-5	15	CASSLRTSPQETQYF	TGCGCCAGCAGCCTCCGGACTAGCCCCCAAGAGACCCAGTACTTC
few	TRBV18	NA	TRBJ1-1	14	CASSPGQPNTEAFF	TGTGCCAGCTCACCTGGACAGCCGAACACTGAAGCTTTCTTT
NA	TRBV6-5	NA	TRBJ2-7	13	CASSYSVVAEQYF	TGTGCCAGCAGTTACTCGGTCGTGGCCGAGCAGTACTTC
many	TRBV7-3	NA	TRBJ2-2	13	CASSFTGYGELFF	TGTGCCAGCAGCTTTACTGGGTACGGGGAGCTGTTTTTT
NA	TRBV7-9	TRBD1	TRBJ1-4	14	CASSVRGTGEKLFF	TGTGCCAGCAGCGTCCGCGGGACAGGTGAAAAACTGTTTTTT
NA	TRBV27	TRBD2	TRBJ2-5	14	CASSQPGLGATQYF	TGTGCCAGCAGCCAACCGGGACTAGGGGCGACCCAGTACTTC
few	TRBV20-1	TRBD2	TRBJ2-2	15	CSARAALAGKGELFF	TGCAGTGCTAGAGCCGCTCTAGCGGGAAAGGGGGAGCTGTTTTTT
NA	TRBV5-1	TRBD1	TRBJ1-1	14	CASSLEQGIFEAFF	TGCGCCAGCAGCTTGGAACAGGGGATTTTTGAAGCTTTCTTT
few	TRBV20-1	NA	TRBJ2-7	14	CSAIKGTSSYEQYF	TGCAGTGCCATAAAGGGGACTTCCTCCTACGAGCAGTACTTC
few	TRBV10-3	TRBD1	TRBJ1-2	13	CAINEGTGGGYTF	TGTGCCATCAACGAGGGGACAGGAGGAGGCTACACCTTC
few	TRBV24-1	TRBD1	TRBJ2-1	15	CATSVRDRGYNEQFF	TGTGCCACCAGTGTAAGGGACAGGGGTTACAATGAGCAGTTCTTC
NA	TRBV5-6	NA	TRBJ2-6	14	CASRDRSGANVLTF	TGTGCCAGCAGGGACAGATCTGGGGCCAACGTCCTGACTTTC
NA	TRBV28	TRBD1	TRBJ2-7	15	CASSTFGTGDYEQYF	TGTGCCAGCAGTACCTTCGGGACAGGGGACTACGAGCAGTACTTC
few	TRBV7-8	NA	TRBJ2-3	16	CASSPTPGAGLDTQYF	TGTGCCAGCAGCCCAACGCCCGGTGCCGGTTTAGATACGCAGTATTTT
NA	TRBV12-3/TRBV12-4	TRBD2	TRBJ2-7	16	CASSARGLVSSYEQYF	TGTGCCAGCAGTGCCCGGGGACTAGTTTCTTCCTACGAGCAGTACTTC
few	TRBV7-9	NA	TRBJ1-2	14	CASSSRDGNYGYTF	TGTGCCAGCAGCAGCCGGGACGGTAACTATGGCTACACCTTC
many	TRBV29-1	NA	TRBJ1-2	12	CSVGEGSDGYTF	TGCAGCGTCGGGGAGGGAAGCGATGGCTACACCTTC
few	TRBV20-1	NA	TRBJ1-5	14	CSARVGYSNQPQHF	TGCAGTGCTAGAGTTGGGTATAGCAATCAGCCCCAGCATTTT
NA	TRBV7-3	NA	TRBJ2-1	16	CASSTRDSATYNEQFF	TGTGCCAGCAGCACCCGGGACTCCGCTACCTACAATGAGCAGTTCTTC
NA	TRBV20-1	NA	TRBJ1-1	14	CSAKRGAVNTEAFF	TGCAGTGCTAAACGTGGCGCAGTGAACACTGAAGCTTTCTTT
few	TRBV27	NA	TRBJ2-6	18	CASSTTRISVSGANVLTF	TGTGCCAGCAGTACGACTAGGATAAGTGTCTCTGGGGCCAACGTCCTGACTTTC
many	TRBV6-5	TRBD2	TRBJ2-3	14	CASGRAGSTDTQYF	TGTGCCAGCGGGAGGGCAGGTAGCACAGATACGCAGTATTTT
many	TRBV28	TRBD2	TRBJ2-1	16	CASSPGLAGELSEQFF	TGTGCCAGCAGCCCGGGACTAGCGGGAGAATTGAGTGAGCAGTTCTTC
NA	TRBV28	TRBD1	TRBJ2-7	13	CASRLGTGGVQYF	TGTGCCAGCAGACTCGGGACAGGGGGTGTGCAGTACTTC
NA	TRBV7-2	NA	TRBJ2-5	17	CASSPRGGGLVFETQYF	TGTGCCAGCAGCCCACGGGGAGGGGGCCTCGTTTTTGAGACCCAGTACTTC
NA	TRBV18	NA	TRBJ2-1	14	CASSPVDGDNEQFF	TGTGCCAGCTCACCGGTGGATGGAGACAATGAGCAGTTCTTC
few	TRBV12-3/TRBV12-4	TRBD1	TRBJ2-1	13	CASKSTGSSEQFF	TGTGCCAGCAAGTCGACAGGGTCCTCTGAGCAGTTCTTC
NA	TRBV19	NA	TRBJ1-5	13	CASSMWSNQPQHF	TGTGCCAGTAGTATGTGGAGCAATCAGCCCCAGCATTTT
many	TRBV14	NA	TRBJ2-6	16	CASSQVRDSGANVLTF	TGTGCCAGCAGCCAAGTCCGGGACTCAGGGGCCAACGTCCTGACTTTC
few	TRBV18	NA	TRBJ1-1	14	CASSPEGRGRDSFF	TGTGCCAGCTCACCCGAAGGTCGTGGGAGGGATTCTTTCTTT
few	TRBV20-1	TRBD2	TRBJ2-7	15	CSAWTSGRAQYEQYF	TGCAGTGCTTGGACTAGCGGGAGGGCACAGTACGAGCAGTACTTC
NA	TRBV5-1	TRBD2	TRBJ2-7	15	CASSLGVGGFDEQYF	TGCGCCAGCAGCTTGGGAGTGGGAGGGTTCGACGAGCAGTACTTC
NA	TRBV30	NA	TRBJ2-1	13	CAWSVWEEDEQFF	TGTGCCTGGAGTGTATGGGAGGAGGATGAGCAGTTCTTC